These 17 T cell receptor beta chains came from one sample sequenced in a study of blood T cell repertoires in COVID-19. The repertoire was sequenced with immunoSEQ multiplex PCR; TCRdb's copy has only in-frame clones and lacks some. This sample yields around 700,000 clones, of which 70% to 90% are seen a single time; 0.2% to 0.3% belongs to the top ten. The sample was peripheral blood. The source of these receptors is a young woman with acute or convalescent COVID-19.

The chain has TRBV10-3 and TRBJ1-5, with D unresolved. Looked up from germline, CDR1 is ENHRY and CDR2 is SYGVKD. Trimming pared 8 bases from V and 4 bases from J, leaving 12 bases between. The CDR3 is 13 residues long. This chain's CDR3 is CAIRSAQNQPQHF. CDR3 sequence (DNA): TGTGCCATCCGCAGCGCCCAGAATCAGCCCCAGCATTTT.

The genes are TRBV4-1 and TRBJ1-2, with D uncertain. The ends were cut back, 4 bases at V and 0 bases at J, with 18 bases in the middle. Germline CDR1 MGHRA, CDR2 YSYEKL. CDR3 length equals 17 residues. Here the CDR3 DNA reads TGCGCCAGCAGCCTTAGGAGGGCAGCTCCCACTAACTATGGCTACACCTTC. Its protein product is CASSLRRAAPTNYGYTF.

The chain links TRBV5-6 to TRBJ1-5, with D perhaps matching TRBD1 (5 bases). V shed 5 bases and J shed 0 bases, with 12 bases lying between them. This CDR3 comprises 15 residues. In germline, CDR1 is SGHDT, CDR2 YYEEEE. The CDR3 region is CASSSAGYSNQPQHF. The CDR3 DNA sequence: TGTGCCAGCAGTTCTGCAGGGTATAGCAATCAGCCCCAGCATTTT.

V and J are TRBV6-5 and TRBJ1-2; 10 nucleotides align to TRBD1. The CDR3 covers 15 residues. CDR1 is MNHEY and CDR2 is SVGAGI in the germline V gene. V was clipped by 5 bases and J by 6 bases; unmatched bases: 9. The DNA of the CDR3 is TGTGCCAGCAGTAACCGGGACAGGGGTGGGAATGGCTACACCTTC. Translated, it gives CASSNRDRGGNGYTF.

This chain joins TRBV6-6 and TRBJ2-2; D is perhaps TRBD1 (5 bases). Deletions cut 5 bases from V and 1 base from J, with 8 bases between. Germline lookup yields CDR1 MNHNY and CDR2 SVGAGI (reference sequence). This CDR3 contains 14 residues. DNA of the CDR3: TGTGCCAGCAGTCCAGGACAGAACACCGGGGAGCTGTTTTTT. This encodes CASSPGQNTGELFF.

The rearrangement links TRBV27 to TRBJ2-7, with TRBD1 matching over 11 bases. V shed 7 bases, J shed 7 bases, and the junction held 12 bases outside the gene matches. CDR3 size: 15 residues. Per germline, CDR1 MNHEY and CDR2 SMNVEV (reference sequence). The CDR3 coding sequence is TGTGCCAGCACCCCACGAGGGACAGGGGGGAGGGAGCAGTACTTC. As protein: CASTPRGTGGREQYF.

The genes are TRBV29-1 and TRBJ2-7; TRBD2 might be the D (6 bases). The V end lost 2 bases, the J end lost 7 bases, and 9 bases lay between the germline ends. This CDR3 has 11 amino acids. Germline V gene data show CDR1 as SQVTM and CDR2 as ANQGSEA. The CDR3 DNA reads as TGCAGCGTTGAATCGGGAGAAGAGCAGTACTTC. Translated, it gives CSVESGEEQYF.

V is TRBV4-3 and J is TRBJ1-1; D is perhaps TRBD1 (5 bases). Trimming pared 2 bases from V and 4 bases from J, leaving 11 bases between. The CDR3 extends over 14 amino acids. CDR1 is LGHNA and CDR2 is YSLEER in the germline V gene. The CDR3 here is CASSQQGSSTEAFF. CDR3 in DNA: TGCGCCAGCAGCCAACAGGGAAGTTCCACTGAAGCTTTCTTT.

Written as DNA, the CDR3 is TGTGCCAGCAGTTATAGTTCGAACACTGAAGCTTTCTTT. Its translation is CASSYSSNTEAFF. The chain is built from TRBV6-6 and TRBJ1-1; D is unclear. CDR1 and CDR2 from the germline V gene are MNHNY and SVGAGI (reference sequence). There are 13 residues in the CDR3. V was clipped by 3 bases and J by 1 base, with 6 bases between them.

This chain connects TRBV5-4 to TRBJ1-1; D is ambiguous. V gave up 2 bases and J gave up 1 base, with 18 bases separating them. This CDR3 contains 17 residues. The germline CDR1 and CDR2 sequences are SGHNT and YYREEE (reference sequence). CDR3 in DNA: TGTGCCAGCAGCTTAGCGGGCTTCCCCCGGTCGAACACTGAAGCTTTCTTT. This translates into CASSLAGFPRSNTEAFF.

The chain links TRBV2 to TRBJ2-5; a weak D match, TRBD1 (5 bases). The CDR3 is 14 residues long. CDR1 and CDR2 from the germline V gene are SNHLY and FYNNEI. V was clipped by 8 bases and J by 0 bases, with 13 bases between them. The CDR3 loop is CASRPTVHQETQYF. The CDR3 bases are TGTGCCAGCCGACCGACAGTTCACCAAGAGACCCAGTACTTC.

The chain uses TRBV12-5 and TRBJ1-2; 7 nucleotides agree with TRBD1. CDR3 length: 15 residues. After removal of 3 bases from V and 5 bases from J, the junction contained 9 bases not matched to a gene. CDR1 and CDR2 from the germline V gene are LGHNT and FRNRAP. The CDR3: CASGLGQAQGYGYTF. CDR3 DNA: TGTGCTAGTGGTTTAGGACAGGCACAAGGGTATGGCTACACCTTC.

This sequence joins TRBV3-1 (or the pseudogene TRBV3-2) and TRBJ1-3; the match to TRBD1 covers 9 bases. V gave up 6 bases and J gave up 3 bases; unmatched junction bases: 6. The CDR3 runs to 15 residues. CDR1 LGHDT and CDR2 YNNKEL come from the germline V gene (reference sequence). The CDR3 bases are TGTGCCAGCAGGCCCGGGACAGGGTTTGGAAACACCATATATTTT. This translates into CASRPGTGFGNTIYF.

CDR3: CASSYSGVGRGNGYTF. The CDR3 DNA is TGTGCCAGCAGTTACTCGGGGGTGGGCAGGGGGAATGGCTACACCTTC. The V and J genes are TRBV6-5 and TRBJ1-2; 7 positions agree with TRBD1. The length of the CDR3 is 16 residues. The germline gives CDR1 MNHEY, CDR2 SVGAGI. The J segment lost 6 bases and the V segment lost 0 bases, leaving 10 bases of the junction unmatched.

The CDR3 sequence is CASRPQGQARNSPLHF. The CDR3 DNA sequence: TGTGCCAGCAGACCCCAGGGCCAAGCAAGGAATTCACCCCTCCACTTT. The genes are TRBV27 and TRBJ1-6, with D possibly being TRBD1 (5 bases). V was pared by 6 bases and J by 7 bases, with 19 bases between. The CDR3 spans 16 residues. Germline lookup yields CDR1 MNHEY and CDR2 SMNVEV (reference sequence).

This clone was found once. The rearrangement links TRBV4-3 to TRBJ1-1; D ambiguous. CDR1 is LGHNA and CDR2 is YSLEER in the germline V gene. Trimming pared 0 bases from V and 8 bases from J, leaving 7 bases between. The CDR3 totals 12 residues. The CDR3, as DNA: TGCGCCAGCAGCCAAGATCGGAGGGAAGCTTTCTTT. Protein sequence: CASSQDRREAFF.

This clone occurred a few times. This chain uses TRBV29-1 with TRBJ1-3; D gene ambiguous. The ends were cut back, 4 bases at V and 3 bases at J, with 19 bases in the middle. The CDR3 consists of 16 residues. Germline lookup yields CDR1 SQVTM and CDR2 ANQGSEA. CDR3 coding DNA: TGCAGCGTTGCCCCGGGAGGGATGGAAGGTGGAAACACCATATATTTT. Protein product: CSVAPGGMEGGNTIYF.